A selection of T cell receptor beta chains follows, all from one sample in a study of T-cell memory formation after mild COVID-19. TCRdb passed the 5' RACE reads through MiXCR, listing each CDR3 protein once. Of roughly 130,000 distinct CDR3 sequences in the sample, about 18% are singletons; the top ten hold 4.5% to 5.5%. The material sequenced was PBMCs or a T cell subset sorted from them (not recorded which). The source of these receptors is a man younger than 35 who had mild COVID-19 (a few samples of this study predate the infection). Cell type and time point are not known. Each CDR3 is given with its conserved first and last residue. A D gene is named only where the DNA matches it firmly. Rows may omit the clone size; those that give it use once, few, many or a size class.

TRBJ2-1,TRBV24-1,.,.,CATSDTGRSYNEQFF,TGTGCCACCAGTGATACGGGCAGGTCCTACAATGAGCAGTTCTTC
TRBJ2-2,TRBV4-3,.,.,CASSQGLTGGGGELFF,TGCGCCAGCAGCCAAGGACTGACAGGCGGCGGGGGGGAGCTGTTTTTT
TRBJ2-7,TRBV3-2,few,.,CASRPGTGEYEQYF,TGTGCCAGCAGGCCCGGGACAGGGGAGTACGAGCAGTACTTC
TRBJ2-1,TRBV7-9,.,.,CASSLLAANNEQFF,TGTGCCAGCAGCTTATTAGCGGCCAACAATGAGCAGTTCTTC
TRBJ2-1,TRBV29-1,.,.,CSVRPTTLNEQFF,TGCAGCGTCCGGCCGACAACGCTCAATGAGCAGTTCTTC
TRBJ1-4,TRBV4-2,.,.,CASSQWLATNEKLFF,TGTGCCAGCAGCCAGTGGCTCGCAACTAATGAAAAACTGTTTTTT
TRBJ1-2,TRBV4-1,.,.,CASSQVARRGYTF,TGCGCCAGCAGCCAAGTAGCCCGGCGCGGCTACACCTTC
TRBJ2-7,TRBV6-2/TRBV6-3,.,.,CASSRGGVYEQYF,TGTGCCAGCAGCCGAGGGGGTGTATACGAGCAGTACTTC
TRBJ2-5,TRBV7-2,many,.,CASRGRGETQYF,TGTGCCAGCAGGGGAAGGGGTGAGACCCAGTACTTC
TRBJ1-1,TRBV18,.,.,CASSPQGDTEAFF,TGTGCCAGCTCACCACAGGGGGACACTGAAGCTTTCTTT
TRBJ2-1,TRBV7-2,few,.,CASSFGGVAQFF,TGTGCCAGCAGCTTTGGCGGGGTGGCTCAGTTCTTC
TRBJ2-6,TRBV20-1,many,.,CSAPPAPGANVLTF,TGCAGTGCGCCCCCGGCCCCTGGGGCCAACGTCCTGACTTTC
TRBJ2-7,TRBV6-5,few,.,CASRRVTALGYEQYF,TGTGCCAGCAGGCGGGTAACAGCGTTGGGCTACGAGCAGTACTTC
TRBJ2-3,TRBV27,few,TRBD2,CASQLAGGRGTDTQYF,TGTGCCAGTCAACTAGCGGGGGGAAGAGGCACAGATACGCAGTATTTT
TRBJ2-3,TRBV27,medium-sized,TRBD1,CASSSPFDRADTQYF,TGTGCCAGCAGTTCTCCGTTCGACAGGGCAGATACGCAGTATTTT
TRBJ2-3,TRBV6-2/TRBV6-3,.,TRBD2,CASSPQAGGPYTQYF,TGTGCCAGCAGCCCCCAAGCGGGGGGGCCTTATACGCAGTATTTT
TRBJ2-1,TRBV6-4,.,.,CASSDAGTNNEQFF,TGTGCCAGCAGTGACGCAGGGACCAACAATGAGCAGTTCTTC
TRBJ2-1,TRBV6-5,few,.,CASSIDFRLLVTRNEQFF,TGTGCCAGCAGTATAGACTTCCGTTTATTAGTAACGAGGAATGAGCAGTTCTTC
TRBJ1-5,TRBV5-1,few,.,CASSPDSNGNQPQHF,TGCGCCAGCAGCCCGGACAGCAATGGCAATCAGCCCCAGCATTTT
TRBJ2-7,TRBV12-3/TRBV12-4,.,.,CASSLAGRGYEQYF,TGTGCCAGCAGTTTAGCGGGCAGGGGCTACGAGCAGTACTTC
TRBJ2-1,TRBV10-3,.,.,CAIGGSQTGGYEQFF,TGTGCCATCGGGGGGAGTCAAACCGGAGGGTATGAGCAGTTCTTC
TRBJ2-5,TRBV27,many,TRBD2,CASSLHPSGGPQETQYF,TGTGCCAGCAGTCTCCACCCTAGCGGGGGCCCTCAAGAGACCCAGTACTTC
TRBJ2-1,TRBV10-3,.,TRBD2,CAIKSGGADEQFF,TGTGCCATCAAGAGCGGGGGGGCCGATGAGCAGTTCTTC
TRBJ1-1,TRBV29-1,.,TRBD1,CSVAQGARTEAFF,TGCAGCGTCGCACAGGGGGCGCGCACTGAAGCTTTCTTT
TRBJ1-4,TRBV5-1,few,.,CASSSMGQGEKLFF,TGCGCCAGCAGCTCTATGGGACAAGGTGAAAAACTGTTTTTT
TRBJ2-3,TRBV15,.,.,CATSRVVQDTQYF,TGTGCCACCAGCAGAGTGGTCCAAGATACGCAGTATTTT
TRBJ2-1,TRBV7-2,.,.,CASSLGPPAVEQFF,TGTGCCAGCAGCTTGGGACCTCCAGCAGTTGAGCAGTTCTTC
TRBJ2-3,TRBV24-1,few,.,CATSSTDTQYF,TGTGCCACCAGTAGCACAGATACGCAGTATTTT
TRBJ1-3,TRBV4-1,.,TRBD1,CASSPTGTGGNTIYF,TGCGCCAGCAGCCCAACCGGGACAGGGGGAAACACCATATATTTT
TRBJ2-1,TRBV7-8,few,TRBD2,CASSRDSGALSYNEQFF,TGTGCCAGCAGCAGGGATAGCGGGGCCCTCTCCTACAATGAGCAGTTCTTC